Here is one TCR beta chain with its context. Its antigen is currently unknown. A multiplex PCR was run with 60 Vbeta primers and 13 Jbeta primers. The repertoire was sequenced with immunoSEQ multiplex PCR; TCRdb's copy has only in-frame clones and lacks some. The repertoire holds some 140,000 clones, roughly 79% seen once, with less than 4% in the top ten. This sample stems from a study of cytomegalovirus exposure and HLA in healthy donors. Overall study: In an early release, HLA-typed donors contributed 77 million or so unique TCR sequences.

Trimming took off 4 bases at V and 0 bases at J, with 22 bases between the two ends. The CDR3 runs to 19 residues. Germline values: CDR1 SEHNR, CDR2 FQNEAQ (reference sequence). The study, taken as a whole, reports: When analyzed later, a missense DCLRE1C variant was found to be linked to TCR beta V- and J-gene trimming. A few chains tied to CMV proved CMV antigen-specific in vitro.

The chain recombines TRBV7-9 with TRBJ2-1; D possibly corresponds to TRBD2 (5 bases). Source material: PBMCs. The TCR was taken from a man aged 25 to 40 in good health and CMV-seronegative. The DNA of the CDR3 is TGTGCCAGCAGCTCCCCCAGGACGGAAAGTGGGAGCTCCTACAATGAGCAGTTCTTC. This codes for CASSSPRTESGSSYNEQFF.